Presented here are 27 T cell receptor beta chains from one specimen sequenced in a study of cytomegalovirus exposure and HLA in healthy donors (dated by TCRdb to the late 2010s). The receptor library was made with the immunoSEQ multiplex PCR assay. For the multiplex PCR, a mixture combining 60 forward primers for TCR Vbeta segments and 13 reverse primers for TCR Jbeta segments was used. This is the immuneACCESS table as TCRdb keeps it, with only in-frame sequences that have V and J called. A part of the clones is gone; compared with another copy, unresolved V genes explain less than half, and the rest is unexplained. This sample comprises 200,000 or so clones, 87% of them detected only once. More than 0.2% of the sample rests with the top ten. The sequenced material came from PBMCs. The source is a girl younger than two in good health and CMV-seronegative.

V is TRBV5-6 and J is TRBJ1-2, with 7 positions matching TRBD1. The trim removed 4 bases at V and 8 bases at J, leaving 17 bases unmatched. The CDR3 is 16 amino acids. Germline V gives CDR1 SGHDT, CDR2 YYEEEE. The CDR3, as DNA: TGTGCCAGCAGCCATTTCTACCGGACAGGAACTCAGGGCTACACCTTC. Translation gives CASSHFYRTGTQGYTF.

The genes are TRBV25-1 and TRBJ1-2; TRBD1 might be the D (5 bases). The V end lost 1 base, the J end lost 2 bases, and 20 bases lay between the germline ends. Germline-derived CDR1 and CDR2 are MGHDK and SYGVNS. The CDR3 runs 18 residues. Here the CDR3 reads CASSEFPWGEGRNYGYTF. The DNA for the CDR3 is TGTGCCAGCAGTGAATTCCCGTGGGGGGAGGGACGGAACTATGGCTACACCTTC.

The genes are TRBV6-1 and TRBJ1-5; the D gene is possibly TRBD1 (6 bases). CDR1 is MNHNS and CDR2 is SASEGT in the germline V gene. This CDR3 contains 15 residues. Trimming took off 6 bases at V and 0 bases at J, with 12 bases between the two ends. The CDR3 is CASSVQGPSNQPQHF. DNA of the CDR3: TGTGCCAGCAGCGTACAGGGACCTAGCAATCAGCCCCAGCATTTT.

The J gene is TRBJ1-1, the V gene TRBV7-2; 7 bases align to TRBD1. CDR3 length: 15 residues. V shed 5 bases, J shed 6 bases, and the junction held 12 bases outside the gene matches. In germline, CDR1 is SGHTA, CDR2 FQGNSA. The CDR3 is CASSPQTGSKAEAFF. The CDR3 DNA sequence: TGTGCCAGCAGCCCACAGACAGGGTCGAAAGCTGAAGCTTTCTTT.

The table lists this clone with a few counts. The V call is TRBV7-9, the J call TRBJ2-7, with D tentatively TRBD2 (6 bases). Germline CDR1 SEHNR, CDR2 FQNEAQ (reference sequence). The CDR3 has 13 residues. Trimming cost V 4 bases and J 3 bases, with 10 bases left between them. The CDR3 reads CASSSDGSYEQYF. CDR3 DNA: TGTGCCAGCAGCTCGGACGGGAGCTACGAGCAGTACTTC.

The rearrangement links TRBV4-1 to TRBJ2-7; D is perhaps TRBD2 (6 bases). Germline CDR1 and CDR2: MGHRA and YSYEKL. V lost 6 bases to trimming and J lost 2 bases, with 17 bases between them. This CDR3 region has 15 residues. DNA for the CDR3: TGCGCCAGCAGTCCTACAGCGGGTTTTACCTACGAGCAGTACTTC. The encoded protein is CASSPTAGFTYEQYF.

The V and J genes are TRBV30 and TRBJ2-5, with D maybe TRBD2 (6 bases). Germline-derived CDR1 and CDR2 are GTSNPN and SVGIG (reference sequence). The ends were cut back, 5 bases at V and 11 bases at J, with 27 bases in the middle. CDR3 size: 15 residues. CDR3 bases: TGTGCCTGGGAAGCCGTAAGGGACTCAGGTCGCGTGCAGTACTTC. Translated, it gives CAWEAVRDSGRVQYF.

This clone was picked up one time. The chain employs TRBV9 and TRBJ1-1; TRBD1 is a possible D gene (5 bases). The CDR3 length is 16 residues. V was cut by 0 bases and J by 4 bases, with 16 bases left in between. Germline values: CDR1 SGDLS, CDR2 YYNGEE. The DNA for the CDR3 is TGTGCCAGCAGCGTAGAGGCAGGGAAAATGAGCACTGAAGCTTTCTTT. This gives the protein CASSVEAGKMSTEAFF.

The chain joins TRBV4-1 to TRBJ2-7, with 11 nucleotides matching TRBD1. V trimming: 1 base; J trimming: 6 bases; junction bases outside the gene matches: 11. Germline V gene lookup returns CDR1 MGHRA and CDR2 YSYEKL. The CDR3 covers 17 residues. Written as DNA, the CDR3 is TGCGCCAGCAGCCAAGCCAGTTTCCGGGACAGGGGGTTCGAGCAGTACTTC. It is translated as CASSQASFRDRGFEQYF.

The chain links TRBV14 to TRBJ2-7; maybe TRBD2 (6 bases). Germline-derived CDR1 and CDR2 are SGHDN and FVKESK. Trimming left V 2 bases short and J 4 bases short, with 15 bases between. The length of the CDR3 is 15 residues. As DNA, the CDR3 is TGTGCCAGCAGCCAACTTGGACTAAGATTTTACGAGCAGTACTTC. This encodes CASSQLGLRFYEQYF.

The CDR3 protein is CASSEQGAAKETQYF. CDR3 DNA sequence: TGTGCCAGCAGCGAACAGGGGGCAGCAAAAGAGACCCAGTACTTC. The chain couples TRBV11-3 to TRBJ2-5; 9 bases are shared with TRBD1. This CDR3 spans 15 amino acids. CDR1 SGHNT and CDR2 YENEEA come from the germline V gene. V was clipped by 5 bases and J by 3 bases; unmatched bases: 7. Full variable domain (missing parts from reference TRBV11-3 and TRBJ2-5): EAGVVQSPRYKIIEKKQPVAFWCNPISGHNTLYWYLQNLGQGPELLIRYENEEAVDDSQLPKDRFSAERLKGVDSTLKIQPAELGDSAVYLCASSEQGAAKETQYFGPGTRLLVL.

V usage is TRBV10-3 and J usage is TRBJ2-1; 7 bases are shared with TRBD2. The CDR3 has 15 residues. CDR1 and CDR2 (germline): ENHRY, SYGVKD. Trimming cost V 6 bases and J 0 bases; bases outside gene matches: 5. The CDR3 coding sequence is TGTGCCATCAGCGACGCGGGAGCCTCCTACAATGAGCAGTTCTTC. Its protein product is CAISDAGASYNEQFF.

This chain uses TRBV5-6 with TRBJ2-3, with 9 bases identical to TRBD2. CDR1 SGHDT and CDR2 YYEEEE come from the germline V gene. V dropped 4 bases and J dropped 0; count of bases not matched to a gene: 9. This CDR3 spans 17 amino acids. In nucleotides, the CDR3 is TGTGCCAGCAGCCCACACCCTAGCGGGGCTAGCACAGATACGCAGTATTTT. Residues: CASSPHPSGASTDTQYF.

The CDR3 nucleotides read TGTGCCAGCTCACCTCGACAGTACACTGAAGCTTTCTTT. Its protein is CASSPRQYTEAFF. The chain is built from TRBV18 and TRBJ1-1; a possible D gene is TRBD1 (5 bases). Trimming stripped 3 bases from V and 3 bases from J, with 8 bases between. CDR3 size: 13 residues. Looked up from germline, CDR1 is KGHSH and CDR2 is LQKENI.

The chain carries TRBV29-1 and TRBJ1-2; 8 nucleotides line up with TRBD1. V gave up 6 bases and J gave up 4 bases; unmatched junction bases: 25. Germline CDR1 reads SQVTM; CDR2 reads ANQGSEA. The CDR3 spans 19 residues. DNA of the CDR3: TGCAGCGTCATCCTTGGGCCCGGACAGGGTTCTCTCCCATTCTATGGCTACACCTTC. Protein: CSVILGPGQGSLPFYGYTF.

For this clone: A read error is likely, as this CDR3 ends without the conserved phenylalanine or tryptophan. The DNA is omitted, as the CDR3 cannot be located on it reliably, and the CDR3 follows TCRdb's listing. The chain carries TRBV19 and TRBJ1-1; the D call of TRBD1 is as the table states it, not checked on the DNA. Germline CDR1 reads LNHDA; CDR2 reads SQIVND (reference sequence). The CDR3 length equals 11 residues, ends included. CDR3: CASSGPTGRRS.

The V call is TRBV5-1, the J call TRBJ2-5; 10 nucleotides match TRBD2. Per the germline V gene, CDR1 is SGHRS and CDR2 is YFSETQ. With 4 bases clipped from V and 5 bases from J, the junction kept 8 bases outside the gene matches. This CDR3 spans 15 amino acids. This CDR3 reads CASSQGTSEWETQYF. In DNA, the CDR3 is TGCGCCAGCAGCCAGGGGACTAGCGAGTGGGAGACCCAGTACTTC. Combining the CDR3 with reference TRBV5-1 and TRBJ2-5 gives the whole variable domain KAGVTQTPRYLIKTRGQQVTLSCSPISGHRSVSWYQQTPGQGLQFLFEYFSETQRNKGNFPGRFSGRQFSNSRSEMNVSTLELGDSALYLCASSQGTSEWETQYFGPGTRLLVL.

The J gene is TRBJ2-7, the V gene TRBV5-6, with D perhaps TRBD2 (5 bases). V dropped 4 bases and J dropped 2 bases, with 16 bases sitting between them. Per germline, CDR1 SGHDT and CDR2 YYEEEE. This CDR3 spans 15 amino acids. DNA of the CDR3: TGTGCCAGCAGCAGGTTTGGAGGCCCCACCTACGAGCAGTACTTC. Its protein is CASSRFGGPTYEQYF.

The chain uses TRBV7-2 and TRBJ2-7; the D gene is possibly TRBD2 (6 bases). CDR3 size: 14 residues. In germline, CDR1 is SGHTA, CDR2 FQGNSA. V was pared by 3 bases and J by 4 bases, with 13 bases between. Here the CDR3 DNA reads TGTGCCAGCAGCTTTGGATCGGGGGAGTACGAGCAGTACTTC. Protein: CASSFGSGEYEQYF.

The chain recombines TRBV11-3 with TRBJ2-1; D gene unclear. The CDR3 loop spans 16 amino acids. Germline V gene data show CDR1 as SGHNT and CDR2 as YENEEA. V gave up 0 bases and J gave up 8 bases, with 17 bases separating them. The CDR3 sequence: CASSLDYRHDRDEQFF. CDR3 coding DNA: TGTGCCAGCAGCTTAGATTATAGGCACGACCGGGATGAGCAGTTCTTC.

This chain uses TRBV18 with TRBJ1-1; TRBD1 aligns across 7 bases. In germline, CDR1 is KGHSH, CDR2 LQKENI. CDR3 length: 14 amino acids. V was pared by 3 bases and J by 1 base, with 2 bases of the junction left unmatched. CDR3 amino acids: CASSPGQWNTEAFF. The CDR3 DNA follows: TGTGCCAGCTCACCGGGACAGTGGAACACTGAAGCTTTCTTT. Drawing the rest from reference TRBV18 and TRBJ1-1, the complete variable domain is NAGVMQNPRHLVRRRGQEARLRCSPMKGHSHVYWYRQLPEEGLKFMVYLQKENIIDESGMPKERFSAEFPKEGPSILRIQQVVRGDSAAYFCASSPGQWNTEAFFGQGTRLTVV.

The J gene is TRBJ2-7, the V gene TRBV29-1; 9 nucleotides align to TRBD1. Germline V CDR1 and CDR2: SQVTM, ANQGSEA. V was pared by 6 bases and J by 7 bases, with 7 bases of the junction left unmatched. The CDR3 is 12 amino acids. The CDR3 here is CSVNRGLEEQYF. The CDR3 DNA is TGCAGCGTAAACAGGGGGCTCGAAGAGCAGTACTTC.

The rearrangement uses TRBV4-1 and TRBJ2-7; D may be TRBD2 (5 bases). Between the trimmed V and J ends, which lost 0 bases and 5 bases, there was a span of 8 bases. This CDR3 is 13 amino acids long. Looked up from germline, CDR1 is MGHRA and CDR2 is YSYEKL. CDR3 coding DNA: TGCGCCAGCAGCCAAGAAGACTACCACGAGCAGTACTTC. As protein: CASSQEDYHEQYF.

CDR3 nucleotides: TGCGCCAGCAGTCAAAGGACTAGCGGGGGGCCTGATATAGACAATGAGCAGTTCTTC. Protein: CASSQRTSGGPDIDNEQFF. V is TRBV23-1 and J is TRBJ2-1, with 14 bases fitting TRBD2. Being an ORF, TRBV23-1 has a function that is uncertain. The ends lost 2 bases at V and 5 bases at J; junction bases unmatched: 11. The CDR3 contains 19 residues.

This clone was seen more than once but under ten times. In DNA, the CDR3 is TGTGCCAGCAGCCGCCTTTGGGCTGGGGGCGACTATGGCTACACCTTC. The encoded protein is CASSRLWAGGDYGYTF. The chain recombines TRBV7-8 with TRBJ1-2; possibly TRBD1 for D (6 bases). This CDR3 spans 16 amino acids. Germline V gene lookup returns CDR1 SGHVS and CDR2 FQNEAQ. Trimming left V 5 bases short and J 3 bases short, with 19 bases between. The variable domain in full, with the rest retrieved from reference TRBV7-8 and TRBJ1-2, is GAGVSQSPRYKVAKRGQDVALRCDPISGHVSLFWYQQALGQGPEFLTYFQNEAQLDKSGLPSDRFFAERPEGSVSTLKIQRTQQEDSAVYLCASSRLWAGGDYGYTFGSGTRLTVV.

The chain is built from TRBV27 and TRBJ2-3; TRBD2 is a possible D gene (5 bases). Germline V lookup: CDR1 MNHEY, CDR2 SMNVEV (reference sequence). This CDR3 has 15 residues. Trimming cost V 6 bases and J 0 bases, with 13 bases left between them. CDR3 sequence reads: CASREWRTSTDTQYF. For the CDR3, the DNA is TGTGCCAGCAGGGAGTGGAGGACTAGCACAGATACGCAGTATTTT.

The chain carries TRBV5-1 and TRBJ2-3, with no clear D. Germline V gene data show CDR1 as SGHRS and CDR2 as YFSETQ. CDR3 length: 16 residues. The V end was cut by 0 bases, the J end by 2 bases, with 13 bases between. The CDR3 sequence: CASSLARSKATDTQYF. The CDR3 DNA follows: TGCGCCAGCAGCTTGGCCAGGTCTAAAGCCACAGATACGCAGTATTTT.